A single sample is the source of the 19 T cell receptor beta chains below, sequenced in a study of shared clonotypes between healthy human individuals. Only in-frame clones appear in the TCRdb table, and some are missing; sequencing was by immunoSEQ multiplex PCR. This sample carries some 1 million clones, 65% to 75% of them seen once, and the ten largest clones take roughly 1.5%. Material: memory CD4+ T cells sorted from blood. Subset reported: CD45RA-negative fraction. The receptors come from a man younger than 35 in good health.

J is TRBJ1-5 and V is TRBV10-3; D is perhaps TRBD1 (6 bases). Germline V CDR1 and CDR2: ENHRY, SYGVKD. The germline V and J ends were trimmed by 4 bases and 4 bases, with 8 bases remaining between them. The CDR3 runs 13 residues. The CDR3 here is CAISGQDNQPQHF. As DNA, the CDR3 is TGTGCCATCAGTGGACAGGATAATCAGCCCCAGCATTTT.

This sequence joins TRBV28 and TRBJ2-3; 12 bases line up with TRBD2. V lost 5 bases, J lost 4 bases, and 7 bases stayed unmatched. From germline, CDR1 is MDHEN and CDR2 SYDVKM. This CDR3 has 16 residues. DNA of the CDR3: TGTGCCAGCAGTGCATCTAGCGGGAGGGTGGCAGATACGCAGTATTTT. This encodes CASSASSGRVADTQYF.

The V gene is TRBV9, the J gene TRBJ2-7; 7 bases are shared with TRBD2. The CDR3 is made up of 15 amino acids. V trimming: 4 bases; J trimming: 5 bases; junction bases outside the gene matches: 12. The germline V gene has CDR1 SGDLS and CDR2 YYNGEE. The CDR3 protein is CASSPVGEGRDEQYF. CDR3 DNA: TGTGCCAGCAGCCCTGTCGGGGAGGGAAGGGACGAGCAGTACTTC. The whole variable domain, filled in from reference TRBV9 and TRBJ2-7, reads DSGVTQTPKHLITATGQRVTLRCSPRSGDLSVYWYQQSLDQGLQFLIQYYNGEERAKGNILERFSAQQFPDLHSELNLSSLELGDSALYFCASSPVGEGRDEQYFGPGTRLTVT.

A remark on this clone: With a much larger clone just one base away, this may be a read error. This rearrangement joins TRBV5-6 to TRBJ2-5; 11 bases are a match to TRBD2. The CDR3 has 14 residues. Germline loops: CDR1 SGHDT, CDR2 YYEEEE. The J segment lost 3 bases and the V segment lost 2 bases, leaving 0 bases of the junction unmatched. CDR3 sequence (DNA): TGTGCCAGCAGCTTACTAGCGGGGGAAGAGACCCAGTACTTC. This encodes CASSLLAGEETQYF.

V gene TRBV10-3 combines with J gene TRBJ1-2; D gene uncertain. V gave up 11 bases and J gave up 0 bases, with 19 bases separating them. The CDR3 sequence is 15 residues long. The germline V gene has CDR1 ENHRY and CDR2 SYGVKD. The CDR3 protein is CAGGEGGYSNYGYTF. Written as DNA, the CDR3 is TGTGCCGGAGGAGAGGGTGGATATTCTAACTATGGCTACACCTTC.

V usage is TRBV5-1 and J usage is TRBJ2-7; the match to TRBD2 covers 7 bases. V trimming: 3 bases; J trimming: 5 bases; junction bases outside the gene matches: 8. Germline V lookup: CDR1 SGHRS, CDR2 YFSETQ. The CDR3 sequence is 14 residues long. The CDR3, as DNA: TGCGCCAGCAGCTGGAGCGGGACTTCGCACGAGCAGTACTTC. The encoded protein is CASSWSGTSHEQYF.

This clone was seen once. The chain joins TRBV10-3 to TRBJ2-6; D may correspond to TRBD1 or TRBD2 (5 bases each). The CDR3 extends over 14 amino acids. Trimming pared 8 bases from V and 13 bases from J, leaving 21 bases between. Germline lookup yields CDR1 ENHRY and CDR2 SYGVKD. The CDR3 nucleotides are TGTGCCATCGGACCGGGACCAGATTTCAGGGTCCTGACTTTC. Translation: CAIGPGPDFRVLTF.

This clone was recorded once. The chain links TRBV6-1 to TRBJ2-7; either TRBD1 or TRBD2 may fit D (5 bases each). The CDR3 extends over 14 amino acids. The V and J ends lost 8 bases and 2 bases respectively, with 16 bases between them. Germline V gene lookup returns CDR1 MNHNS and CDR2 SASEGT. CDR3 loop: CASQPGTGTYEQYF. The CDR3 DNA reads as TGTGCCAGCCAACCCGGGACGGGGACCTACGAGCAGTACTTC.

This clone was picked up a small number of times. The rearrangement uses TRBV27 and TRBJ1-2, with 8 bases lining up with TRBD1. This CDR3 comprises 13 residues. CDR1 and CDR2 from the germline V gene are MNHEY and SMNVEV (reference sequence). Germline trimming cut 5 bases from V and 4 bases from J; bases unmatched to any gene: 3. CDR3 nucleotide sequence: TGTGCCAGCAGTGGGGGGACAGGCTATGGCTACACCTTC. It encodes CASSGGTGYGYTF.

This clone was observed a handful of times. The genes are TRBV2 and TRBJ1-2; D is ambiguous. Trimming pared 6 bases from V and 2 bases from J, leaving 4 bases between. CDR1 and CDR2 (germline): SNHLY, FYNNEI. CDR3 length equals 11 residues. CDR3 bases: TGTGCCAGCAGACAGAACTATGGCTACACCTTC. Its protein is CASRQNYGYTF.

The rearrangement joins TRBV13 to TRBJ2-3; D perhaps matches TRBD1 (5 bases). V was trimmed by 2 bases and J by 0 bases, leaving 12 bases between them. CDR3 length: 16 amino acids. CDR1 and CDR2 (germline): PRHDT, FYEKMQ (reference sequence). This CDR3 reads CASSLIGKGSTDTQYF. The CDR3 DNA reads TGTGCCAGCAGCTTAATAGGGAAGGGGAGCACAGATACGCAGTATTTT.

Note on this clone: Distinct nucleotide sequences in the sample also encode this CDR3. The chain joins TRBV5-1 to TRBJ1-4; D is uncertain. CDR1 is SGHRS and CDR2 is YFSETQ in the germline V gene. The CDR3 is 15 amino acids. V was cut by 4 bases and J by 1 base, with 11 bases left in between. The CDR3 sequence is CASSPGWGTNEKLFF. The CDR3, as DNA: TGCGCCAGCAGCCCCGGCTGGGGAACTAATGAAAAACTGTTTTTT. Complete variable domain (other parts from reference TRBV5-1 and TRBJ1-4): KAGVTQTPRYLIKTRGQQVTLSCSPISGHRSVSWYQQTPGQGLQFLFEYFSETQRNKGNFPGRFSGRQFSNSRSEMNVSTLELGDSALYLCASSPGWGTNEKLFFGSGTQLSVL.

The rearrangement uses TRBV30 and TRBJ1-6; D ambiguous. This CDR3 is built from 13 residues. The V end was cut by 1 base, the J end by 7 bases, with 8 bases between. Germline assignment: CDR1 GTSNPN and CDR2 SVGIG (reference sequence). The CDR3, as DNA: TGTGCCTGGAGTGGAGCGGGGAATTCACCCCTCCACTTT. It codes for CAWSGAGNSPLHF.

This clone turned up a few times. V and J are TRBV6-6 and TRBJ2-1; D unresolved. With 5 bases removed from V and 9 bases from J, the gap between germline ends came to 8 bases. The CDR3 is 11 residues long. Germline CDR1 reads MNHNY; CDR2 reads SVGAGI (reference sequence). CDR3 in amino acids: CASSNAGEQFF. Here the CDR3 DNA reads TGTGCCAGCAGTAACGCTGGTGAGCAGTTCTTC.

The chain combines TRBV11-2 with TRBJ2-7; D is perhaps TRBD1 (6 bases). The CDR3 loop spans 13 amino acids. Trimming took 3 bases from V and 9 from J, leaving 15 bases between them. The germline V gene has CDR1 SGHAT and CDR2 FQNNGV. For the CDR3, the DNA is TGTGCCAGCAGCTTGGACAGCGACTCAGTGCAGTACTTC. It is translated as CASSLDSDSVQYF.

This clone was observed a handful of times. The sample holds other DNA sequences that translate to the same CDR3. The rearrangement uses TRBV5-1 and TRBJ2-5, with D unclear. CDR1 and CDR2 (germline): SGHRS, YFSETQ. The V end lost 1 base, the J end lost 1 base, and 2 bases lay between the germline ends. This CDR3 region has 12 residues. The CDR3 DNA sequence: TGCGCCAGCAGCTTGACCCAAGAGACCCAGTACTTC. Protein product: CASSLTQETQYF.

The J gene is TRBJ2-3, the V gene TRBV30; TRBD2 agrees at 9 bases. The V gene end was trimmed by 5 bases and the J gene end by 3 bases; junction bases not matched to a gene: 6. CDR1 and CDR2 (germline): GTSNPN, SVGIG (reference sequence). The CDR3 totals 14 residues. This CDR3 reads CAWASGGLTDTQYF. The CDR3 nucleotides are TGTGCCTGGGCGAGCGGGGGGCTGACAGATACGCAGTATTTT.

The V call is TRBV21-1, the J call TRBJ1-4; TRBD1, the D gene given by the table, was not confirmed from the DNA. TRBV21-1 is annotated as a pseudogene. The CDR3 is made up of 13 amino acids. The CDR3 nucleotides are TGTGCCGGGATTGGGGGCCCTAATGAAAAACTGTTTTTT. Translating it yields CAGIGGPNEKLFF.

In its sample, this clone was seen a few times. The CDR3 spells CASSSNREGSSPLHF. The CDR3 DNA reads as TGTGCCAGTAGTAGCAACAGGGAGGGTTCTTCACCCCTCCACTTT. The chain employs TRBV19 and TRBJ1-6; tentatively, D is TRBD1 (6 bases). Germline CDR1 LNHDA, CDR2 SQIVND (reference sequence). The CDR3 consists of 15 residues. Trimming shortened V by 4 bases and J by 9 bases, and 16 bases separated the two germline ends.